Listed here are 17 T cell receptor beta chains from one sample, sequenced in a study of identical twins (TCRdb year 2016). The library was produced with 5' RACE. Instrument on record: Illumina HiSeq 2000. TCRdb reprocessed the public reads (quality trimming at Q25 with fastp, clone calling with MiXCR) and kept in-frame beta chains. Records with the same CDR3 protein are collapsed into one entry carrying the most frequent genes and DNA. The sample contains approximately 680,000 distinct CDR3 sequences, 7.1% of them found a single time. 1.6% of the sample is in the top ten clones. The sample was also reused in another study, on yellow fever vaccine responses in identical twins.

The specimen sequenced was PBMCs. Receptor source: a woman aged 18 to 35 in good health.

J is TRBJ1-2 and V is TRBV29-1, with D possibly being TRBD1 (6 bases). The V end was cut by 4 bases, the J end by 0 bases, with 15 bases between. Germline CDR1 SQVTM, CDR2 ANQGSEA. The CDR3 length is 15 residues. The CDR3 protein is CSVVGLGGANYGYTF. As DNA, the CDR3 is TGCAGCGTTGTGGGCTTGGGGGGCGCTAACTATGGCTACACCTTC. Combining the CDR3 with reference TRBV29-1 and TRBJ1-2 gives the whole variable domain SAVISQKPSRDICQRGTSLTIQCQVDSQVTMMFWYRQQPGQSLTLIATANQGSEATYESGFVIDKFPISRPNLTFSTLTVSNMSPEDSSIYLCSVVGLGGANYGYTFGSGTRLTVV.

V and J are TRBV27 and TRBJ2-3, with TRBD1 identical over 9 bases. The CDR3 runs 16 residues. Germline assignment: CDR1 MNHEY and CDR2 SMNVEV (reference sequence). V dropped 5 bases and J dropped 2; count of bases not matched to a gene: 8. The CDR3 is CASSPNRGQYTDTQYF. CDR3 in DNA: TGTGCCAGCAGTCCGAACAGGGGGCAATACACAGATACGCAGTATTTT.

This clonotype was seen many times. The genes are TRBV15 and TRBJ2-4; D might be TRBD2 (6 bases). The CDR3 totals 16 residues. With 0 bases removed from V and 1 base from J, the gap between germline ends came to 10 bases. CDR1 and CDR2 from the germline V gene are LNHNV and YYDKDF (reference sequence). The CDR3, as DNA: TGTGCCACCAGCAGAGATGGGGGGATGGCCAAAAACATTCAGTACTTC. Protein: CATSRDGGMAKNIQYF.

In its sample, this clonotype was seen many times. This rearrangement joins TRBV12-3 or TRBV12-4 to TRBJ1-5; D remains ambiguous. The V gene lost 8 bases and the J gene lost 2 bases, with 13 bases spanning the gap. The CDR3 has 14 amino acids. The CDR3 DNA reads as TGTGCCAGCCGTAATTCCGGAGGCAATCAGCCCCAGCATTTT. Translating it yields CASRNSGGNQPQHF.

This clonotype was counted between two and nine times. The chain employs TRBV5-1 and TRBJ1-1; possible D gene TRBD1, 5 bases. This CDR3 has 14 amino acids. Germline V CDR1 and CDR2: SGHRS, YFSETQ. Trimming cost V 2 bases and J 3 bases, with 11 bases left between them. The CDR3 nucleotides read TGCGCCAGCAGCTTACGCGGAGGGGACACTGAAGCTTTCTTT. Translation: CASSLRGGDTEAFF.

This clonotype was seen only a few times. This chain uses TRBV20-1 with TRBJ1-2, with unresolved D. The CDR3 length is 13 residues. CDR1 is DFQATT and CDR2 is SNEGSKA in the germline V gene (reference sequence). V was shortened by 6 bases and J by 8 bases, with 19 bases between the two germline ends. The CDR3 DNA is TGCAGTGCCCCACGAGGCCCAACAGAAGGCTACACCTTC. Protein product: CSAPRGPTEGYTF.

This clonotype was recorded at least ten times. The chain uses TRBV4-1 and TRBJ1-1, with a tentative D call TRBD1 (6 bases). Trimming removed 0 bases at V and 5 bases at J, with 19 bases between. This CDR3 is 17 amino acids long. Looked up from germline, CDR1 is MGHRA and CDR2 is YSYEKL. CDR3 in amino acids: CASSQEATGQPLTEAFF. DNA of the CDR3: TGCGCCAGCAGCCAAGAGGCCACGGGACAACCCTTAACTGAAGCTTTCTTT.

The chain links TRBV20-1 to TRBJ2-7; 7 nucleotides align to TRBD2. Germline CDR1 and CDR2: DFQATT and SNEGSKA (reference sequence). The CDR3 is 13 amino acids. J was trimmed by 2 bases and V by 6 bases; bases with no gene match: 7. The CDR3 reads CSAPGLDAYEQYF. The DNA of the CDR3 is TGCAGTGCCCCCGGACTAGACGCCTACGAGCAGTACTTC.

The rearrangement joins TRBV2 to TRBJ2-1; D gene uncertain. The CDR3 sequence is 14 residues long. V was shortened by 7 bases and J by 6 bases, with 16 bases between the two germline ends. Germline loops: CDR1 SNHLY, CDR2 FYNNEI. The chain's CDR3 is CASKASTTSNEQFF. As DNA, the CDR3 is TGTGCCAGCAAGGCATCAACTACATCCAATGAGCAGTTCTTC.

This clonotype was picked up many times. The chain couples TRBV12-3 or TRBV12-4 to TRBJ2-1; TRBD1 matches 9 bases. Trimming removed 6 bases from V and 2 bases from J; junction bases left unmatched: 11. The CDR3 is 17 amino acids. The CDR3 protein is CASSGPGQGGPYNEQFF. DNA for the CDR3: TGTGCCAGCAGCGGCCCGGGACAGGGAGGGCCCTACAATGAGCAGTTCTTC.

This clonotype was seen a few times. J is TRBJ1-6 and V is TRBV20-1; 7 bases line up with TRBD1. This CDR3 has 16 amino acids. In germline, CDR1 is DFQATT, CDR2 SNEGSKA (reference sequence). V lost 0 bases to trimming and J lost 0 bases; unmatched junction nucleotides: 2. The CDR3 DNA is TGCAGTGCTAGAGAGACAGGGAGCTCCTATAATTCACCCCTCCACTTT. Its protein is CSARETGSSYNSPLHF.

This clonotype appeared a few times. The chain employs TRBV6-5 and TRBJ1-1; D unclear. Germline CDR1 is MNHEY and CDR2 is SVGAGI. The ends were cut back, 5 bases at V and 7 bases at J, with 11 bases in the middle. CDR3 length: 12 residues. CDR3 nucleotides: TGTGCCAGCAGTCACCGGACCGGTGAAGCTTTCTTT. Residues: CASSHRTGEAFF.

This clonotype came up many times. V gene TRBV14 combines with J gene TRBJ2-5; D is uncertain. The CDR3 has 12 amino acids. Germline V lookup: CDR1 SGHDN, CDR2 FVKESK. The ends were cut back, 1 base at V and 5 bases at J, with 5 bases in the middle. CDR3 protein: CASSQGWETQYF. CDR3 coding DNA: TGTGCCAGCAGCCAAGGATGGGAGACCCAGTACTTC.

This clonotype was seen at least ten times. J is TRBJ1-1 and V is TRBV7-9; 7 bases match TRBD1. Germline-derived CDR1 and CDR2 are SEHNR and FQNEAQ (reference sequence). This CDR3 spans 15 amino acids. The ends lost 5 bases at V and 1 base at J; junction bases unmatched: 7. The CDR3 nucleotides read TGTGCCAGCAGCGGGGGGACAGCGAAGAACACTGAAGCTTTCTTT. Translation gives CASSGGTAKNTEAFF.

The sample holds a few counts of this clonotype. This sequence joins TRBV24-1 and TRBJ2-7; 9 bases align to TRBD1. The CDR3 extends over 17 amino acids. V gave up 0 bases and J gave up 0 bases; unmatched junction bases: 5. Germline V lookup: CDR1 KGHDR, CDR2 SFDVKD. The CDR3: CATSDLGQGPSSYEQYF. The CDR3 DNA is TGTGCCACCAGTGATTTGGGACAGGGGCCCTCCTCCTACGAGCAGTACTTC.

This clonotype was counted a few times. CDR3 in DNA: TGTGCCAGCAGAAGAACCGGGACAGGGAACACTGAAGCTTTCTTT. Translating it yields CASRRTGTGNTEAFF. The chain has TRBV28 and TRBJ1-1; 8 nucleotides align to TRBD1. There are 15 residues in the CDR3. CDR1 and CDR2 from the germline V gene are MDHEN and SYDVKM. Trimming at V came to 6 bases and at J to 1 base, leaving 7 bases not matched to a gene.

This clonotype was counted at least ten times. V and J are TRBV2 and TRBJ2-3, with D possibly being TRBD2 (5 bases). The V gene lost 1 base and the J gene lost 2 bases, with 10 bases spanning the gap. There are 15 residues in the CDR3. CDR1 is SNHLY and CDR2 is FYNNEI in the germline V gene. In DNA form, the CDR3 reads TGTGCCAGCAGTGAAGAGCTAGCCTACACAGATACGCAGTATTTT. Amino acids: CASSEELAYTDTQYF.